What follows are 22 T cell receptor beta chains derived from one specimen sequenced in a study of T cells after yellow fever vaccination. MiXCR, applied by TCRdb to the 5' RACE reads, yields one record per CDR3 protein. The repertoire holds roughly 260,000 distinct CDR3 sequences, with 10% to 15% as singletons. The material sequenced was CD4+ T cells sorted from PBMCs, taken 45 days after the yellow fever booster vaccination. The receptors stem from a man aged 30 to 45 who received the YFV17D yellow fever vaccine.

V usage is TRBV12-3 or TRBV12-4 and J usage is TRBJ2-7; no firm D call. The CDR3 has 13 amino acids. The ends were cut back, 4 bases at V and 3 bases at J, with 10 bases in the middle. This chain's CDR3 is CASSSPPNYEQYF. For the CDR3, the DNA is TGTGCCAGCAGTTCTCCTCCTAACTACGAGCAGTACTTC.

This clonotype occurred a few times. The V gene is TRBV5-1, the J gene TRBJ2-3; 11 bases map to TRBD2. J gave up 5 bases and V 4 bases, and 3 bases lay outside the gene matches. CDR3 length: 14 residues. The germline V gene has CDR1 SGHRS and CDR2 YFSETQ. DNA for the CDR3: TGCGCCAGCAGCGTAGCGGGAGGGGTAGATACGCAGTATTTT. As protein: CASSVAGGVDTQYF.

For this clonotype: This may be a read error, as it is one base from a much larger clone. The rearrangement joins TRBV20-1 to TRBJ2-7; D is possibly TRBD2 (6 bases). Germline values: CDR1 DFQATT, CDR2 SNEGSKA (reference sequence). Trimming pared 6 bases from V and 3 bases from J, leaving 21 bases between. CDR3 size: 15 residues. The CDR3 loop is CSARTTGQKRYEQYF. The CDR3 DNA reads TGCAGTGCCAGGACTACCGGGCAGAAGCGCTACGAGCAGTACTTC.

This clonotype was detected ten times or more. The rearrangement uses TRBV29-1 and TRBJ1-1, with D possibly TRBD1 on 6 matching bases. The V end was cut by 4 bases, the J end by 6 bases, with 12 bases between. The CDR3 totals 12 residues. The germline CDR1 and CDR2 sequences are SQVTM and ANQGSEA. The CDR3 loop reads CSVVQGIAEAFF. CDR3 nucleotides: TGCAGCGTTGTGCAGGGGATCGCTGAAGCTTTCTTT.

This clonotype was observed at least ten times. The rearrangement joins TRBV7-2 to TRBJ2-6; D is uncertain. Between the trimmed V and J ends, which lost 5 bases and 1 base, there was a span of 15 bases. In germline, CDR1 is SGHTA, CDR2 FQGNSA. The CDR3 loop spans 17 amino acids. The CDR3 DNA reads TGTGCCAGCAGCCCGGGCCCCTCCTGGTCTGGGGCCAACGTCCTGACTTTC. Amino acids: CASSPGPSWSGANVLTF.

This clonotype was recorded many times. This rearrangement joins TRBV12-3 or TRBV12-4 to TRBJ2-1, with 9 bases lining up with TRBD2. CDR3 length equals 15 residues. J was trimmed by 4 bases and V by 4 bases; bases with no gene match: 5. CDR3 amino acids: CASSSDTSGYNEQFF. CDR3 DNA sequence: TGTGCCAGCAGTTCCGACACTAGCGGGTACAATGAGCAGTTCTTC.

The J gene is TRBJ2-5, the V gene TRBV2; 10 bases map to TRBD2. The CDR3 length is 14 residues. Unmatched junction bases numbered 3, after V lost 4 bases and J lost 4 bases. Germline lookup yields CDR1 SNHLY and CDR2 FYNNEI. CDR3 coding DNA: TGTGCCAGCAGTGGGGGGACTAGCGCAGAGACCCAGTACTTC. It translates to CASSGGTSAETQYF.

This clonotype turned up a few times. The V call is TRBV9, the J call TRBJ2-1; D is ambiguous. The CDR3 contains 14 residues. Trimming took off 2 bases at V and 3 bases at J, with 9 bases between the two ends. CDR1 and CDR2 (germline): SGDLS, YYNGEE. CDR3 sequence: CASSVQERYNEQFF. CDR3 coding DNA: TGTGCCAGCAGCGTTCAGGAGCGCTACAATGAGCAGTTCTTC.

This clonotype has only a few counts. CDR3 region: CASSFKGAGELFF. The DNA of the CDR3 is TGCGCCAGCAGCTTCAAGGGGGCCGGGGAGCTGTTTTTT. The genes are TRBV5-1 and TRBJ2-2, with a tentative D call TRBD1 (6 bases). Germline CDR1 SGHRS, CDR2 YFSETQ. V was pared by 2 bases and J by 6 bases, with 8 bases between. This CDR3 is 13 amino acids long. The whole variable domain, filled in from reference TRBV5-1 and TRBJ2-2, reads KAGVTQTPRYLIKTRGQQVTLSCSPISGHRSVSWYQQTPGQGLQFLFEYFSETQRNKGNFPGRFSGRQFSNSRSEMNVSTLELGDSALYLCASSFKGAGELFFGEGSRLTVL.

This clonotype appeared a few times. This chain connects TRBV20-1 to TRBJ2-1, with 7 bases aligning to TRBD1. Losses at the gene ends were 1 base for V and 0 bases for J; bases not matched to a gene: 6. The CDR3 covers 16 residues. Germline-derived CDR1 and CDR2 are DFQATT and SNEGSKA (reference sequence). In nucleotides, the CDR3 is TGCAGTGCTAGAGTTTCTGGGACAGCCTCCTACAATGAGCAGTTCTTC. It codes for CSARVSGTASYNEQFF.

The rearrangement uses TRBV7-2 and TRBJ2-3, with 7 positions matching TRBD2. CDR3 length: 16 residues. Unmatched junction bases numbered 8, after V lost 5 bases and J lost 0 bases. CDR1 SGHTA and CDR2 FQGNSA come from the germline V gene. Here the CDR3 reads CASSQGGLASTDTQYF. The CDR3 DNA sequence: TGTGCCAGCAGCCAGGGAGGGCTGGCTAGCACAGATACGCAGTATTTT.

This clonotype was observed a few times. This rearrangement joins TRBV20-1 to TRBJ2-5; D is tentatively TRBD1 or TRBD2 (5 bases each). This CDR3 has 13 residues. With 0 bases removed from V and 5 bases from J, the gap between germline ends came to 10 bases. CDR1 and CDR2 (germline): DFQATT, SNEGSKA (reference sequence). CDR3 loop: CSARDMGEETQYF. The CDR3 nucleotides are TGCAGTGCTAGAGATATGGGGGAGGAGACCCAGTACTTC.

CDR3 sequence (DNA): TGCAGTGCTAGTTTGGCTAGCGGGAGGGCCCACAATGAGCAGTTCTTC. As protein: CSASLASGRAHNEQFF. V gene TRBV20-1 combines with J gene TRBJ2-1; 12 bases map to TRBD2. The V gene's germline CDR1 is DFQATT and CDR2 SNEGSKA (reference sequence). J lost 5 bases, V lost 3 bases, and 8 bases had no gene match. This CDR3 has 16 residues.

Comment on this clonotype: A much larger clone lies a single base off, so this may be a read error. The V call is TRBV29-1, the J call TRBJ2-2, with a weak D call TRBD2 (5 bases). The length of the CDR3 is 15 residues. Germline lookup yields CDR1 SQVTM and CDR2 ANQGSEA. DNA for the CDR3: TGCAGAGTTGAAGATGGAGGAACAAACACCGGGGAGCTGTTTTTT. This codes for CRVEDGGTNTGELFF.

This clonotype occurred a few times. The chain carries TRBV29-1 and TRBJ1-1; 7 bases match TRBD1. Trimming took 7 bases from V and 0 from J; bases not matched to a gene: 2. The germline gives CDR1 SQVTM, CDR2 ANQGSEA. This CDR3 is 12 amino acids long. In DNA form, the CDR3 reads TGCAGCGGGGGACAGTTGAACACTGAAGCTTTCTTT. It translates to CSGGQLNTEAFF.

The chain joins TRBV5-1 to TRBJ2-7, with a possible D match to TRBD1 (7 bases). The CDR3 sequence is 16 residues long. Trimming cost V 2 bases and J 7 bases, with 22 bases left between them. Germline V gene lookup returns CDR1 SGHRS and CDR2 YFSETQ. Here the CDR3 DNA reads TGCGCCAGCAGCTTCTTTGGAGGGGGCGCTTTGGGAGAGCAGTACTTC. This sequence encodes CASSFFGGGALGEQYF.

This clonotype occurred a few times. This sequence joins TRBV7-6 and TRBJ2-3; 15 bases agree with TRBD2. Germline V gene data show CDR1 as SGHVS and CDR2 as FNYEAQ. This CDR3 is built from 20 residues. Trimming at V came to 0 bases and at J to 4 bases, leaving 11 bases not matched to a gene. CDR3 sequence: CASSLASPGTSGRRADTQYF. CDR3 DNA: TGTGCCAGCAGCTTAGCGAGTCCGGGGACTAGCGGGAGGAGGGCAGATACGCAGTATTTT.

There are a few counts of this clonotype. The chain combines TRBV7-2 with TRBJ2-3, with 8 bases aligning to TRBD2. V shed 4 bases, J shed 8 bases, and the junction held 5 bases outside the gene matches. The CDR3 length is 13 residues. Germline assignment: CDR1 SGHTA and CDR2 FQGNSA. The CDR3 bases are TGTGCCAGCAGCTCGGGCGGGAGGTCTACGCAGTATTTT. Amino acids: CASSSGGRSTQYF.

The CDR3 DNA sequence: TGTGCCAGCAGTTACTCTAGCACCGGGGAGCTGTTTTTT. The encoded protein is CASSYSSTGELFF. The genes are TRBV25-1 and TRBJ2-2; no clear D gene. The CDR3 is 13 amino acids. Trimming removed 5 bases at V and 4 bases at J, with 8 bases between. Germline loops: CDR1 MGHDK, CDR2 SYGVNS.

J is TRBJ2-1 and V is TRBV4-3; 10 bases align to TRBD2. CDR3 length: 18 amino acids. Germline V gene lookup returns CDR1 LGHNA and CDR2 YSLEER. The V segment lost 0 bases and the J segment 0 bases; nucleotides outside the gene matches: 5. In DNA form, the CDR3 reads TGCGCCAGCAGCCAAGATCTGCAGCGGGGGGGCTCCTACAATGAGCAGTTCTTC. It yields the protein CASSQDLQRGGSYNEQFF.

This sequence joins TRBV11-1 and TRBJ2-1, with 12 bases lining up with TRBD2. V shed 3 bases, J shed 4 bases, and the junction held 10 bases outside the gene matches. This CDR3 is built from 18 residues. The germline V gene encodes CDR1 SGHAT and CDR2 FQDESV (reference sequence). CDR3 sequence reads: CASSFSSGRGNRYNEQFF. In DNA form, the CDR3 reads TGTGCCAGCAGCTTTTCTAGCGGGAGGGGAAACCGATACAATGAGCAGTTCTTC. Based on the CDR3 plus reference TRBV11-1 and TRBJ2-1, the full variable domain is EAEVAQSPRYKITEKSQAVAFWCDPISGHATLYWYRQILGQGPELLVQFQDESVVDDSQLPKDRFSAERLKGVDSTLKIQPAELGDSAMYLCASSFSSGRGNRYNEQFFGPGTRLTVL.

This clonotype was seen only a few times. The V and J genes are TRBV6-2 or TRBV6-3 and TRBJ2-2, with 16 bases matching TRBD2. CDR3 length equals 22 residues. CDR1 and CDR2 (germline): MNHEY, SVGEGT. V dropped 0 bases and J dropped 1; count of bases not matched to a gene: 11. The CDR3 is CASSYSTTGLAGGRRNTGELFF. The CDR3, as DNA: TGTGCCAGCAGTTACTCGACGACGGGACTAGCGGGGGGGAGGCGGAACACCGGGGAGCTGTTTTTT.